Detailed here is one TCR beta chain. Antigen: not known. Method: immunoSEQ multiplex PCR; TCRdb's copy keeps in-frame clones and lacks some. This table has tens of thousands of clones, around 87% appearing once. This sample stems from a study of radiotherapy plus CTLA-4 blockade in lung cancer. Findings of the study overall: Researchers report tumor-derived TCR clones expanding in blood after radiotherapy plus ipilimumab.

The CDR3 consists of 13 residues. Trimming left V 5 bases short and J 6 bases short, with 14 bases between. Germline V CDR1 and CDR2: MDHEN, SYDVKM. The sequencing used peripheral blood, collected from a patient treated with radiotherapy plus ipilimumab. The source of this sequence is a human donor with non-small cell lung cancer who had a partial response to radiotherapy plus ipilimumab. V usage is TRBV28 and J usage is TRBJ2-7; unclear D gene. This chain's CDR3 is CASSPYLGSEQYF. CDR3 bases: TGTGCCAGCAGTCCCTACCTAGGCAGCGAGCAGTACTTC.